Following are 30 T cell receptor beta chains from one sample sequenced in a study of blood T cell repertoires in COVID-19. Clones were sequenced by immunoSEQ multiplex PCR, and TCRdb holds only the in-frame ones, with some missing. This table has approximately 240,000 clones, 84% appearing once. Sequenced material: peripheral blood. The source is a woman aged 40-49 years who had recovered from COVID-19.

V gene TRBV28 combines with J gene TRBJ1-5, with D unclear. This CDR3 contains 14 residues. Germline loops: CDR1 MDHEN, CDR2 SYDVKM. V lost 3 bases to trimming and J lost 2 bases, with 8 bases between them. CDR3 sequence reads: CASSLARGNQPQHF. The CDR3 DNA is TGTGCCAGCAGTTTGGCTCGGGGCAATCAGCCCCAGCATTTT.

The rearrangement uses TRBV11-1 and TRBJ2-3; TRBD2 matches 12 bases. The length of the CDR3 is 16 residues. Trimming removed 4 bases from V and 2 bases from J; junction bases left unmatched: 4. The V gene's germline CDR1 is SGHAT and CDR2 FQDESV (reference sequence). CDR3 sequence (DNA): TGTGCCAGCAGCTACACTAGCGGGGGGTTCACAGATACGCAGTATTTT. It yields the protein CASSYTSGGFTDTQYF.

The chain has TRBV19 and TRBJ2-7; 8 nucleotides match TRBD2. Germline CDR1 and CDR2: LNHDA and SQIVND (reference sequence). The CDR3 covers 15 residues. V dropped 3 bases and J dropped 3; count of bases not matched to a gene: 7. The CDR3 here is CASSIRRGGDYEQYF. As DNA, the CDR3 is TGTGCCAGTAGTATCCGCCGGGGGGGGGACTACGAGCAGTACTTC.

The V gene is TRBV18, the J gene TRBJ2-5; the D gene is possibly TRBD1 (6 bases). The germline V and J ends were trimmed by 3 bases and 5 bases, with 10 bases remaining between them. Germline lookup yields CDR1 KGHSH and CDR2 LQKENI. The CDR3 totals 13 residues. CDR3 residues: CASSPGQSETQYF. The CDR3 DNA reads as TGTGCCAGCTCACCCGGACAGTCCGAGACCCAGTACTTC.

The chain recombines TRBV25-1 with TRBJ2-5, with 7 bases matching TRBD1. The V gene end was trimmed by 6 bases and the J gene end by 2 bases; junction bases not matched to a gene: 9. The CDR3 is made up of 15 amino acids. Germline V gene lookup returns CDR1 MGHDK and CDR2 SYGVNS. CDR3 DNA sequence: TGTGCCAGCAGCGATTACGGACAGGAACAAGAGACCCAGTACTTC. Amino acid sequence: CASSDYGQEQETQYF.

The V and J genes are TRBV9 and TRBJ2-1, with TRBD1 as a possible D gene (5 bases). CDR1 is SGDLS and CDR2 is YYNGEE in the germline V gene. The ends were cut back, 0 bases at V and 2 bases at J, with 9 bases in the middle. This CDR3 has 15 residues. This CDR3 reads CASSVVAGTYNEQFF. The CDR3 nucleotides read TGTGCCAGCAGCGTAGTGGCAGGGACCTACAATGAGCAGTTCTTC.

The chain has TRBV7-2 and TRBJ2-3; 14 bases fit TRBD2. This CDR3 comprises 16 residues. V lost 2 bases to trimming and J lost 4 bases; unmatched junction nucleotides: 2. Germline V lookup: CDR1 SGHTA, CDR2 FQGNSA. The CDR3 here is CASSLRLAGGADTQYF. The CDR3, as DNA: TGTGCCAGCAGCTTAAGACTAGCGGGGGGGGCAGATACGCAGTATTTT.

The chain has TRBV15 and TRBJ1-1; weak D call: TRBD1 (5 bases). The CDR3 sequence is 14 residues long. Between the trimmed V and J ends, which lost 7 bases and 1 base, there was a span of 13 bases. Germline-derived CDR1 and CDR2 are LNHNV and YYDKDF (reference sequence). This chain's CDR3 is CATTRYGQNTEAFF. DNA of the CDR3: TGTGCCACCACAAGATACGGACAGAACACTGAAGCTTTCTTT.

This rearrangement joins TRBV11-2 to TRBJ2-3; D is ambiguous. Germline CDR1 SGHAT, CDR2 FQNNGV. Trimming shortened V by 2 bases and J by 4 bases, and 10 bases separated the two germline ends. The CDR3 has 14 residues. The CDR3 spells CASSLSYSADTQYF. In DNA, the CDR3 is TGTGCCAGCAGCTTATCTTATTCCGCAGATACGCAGTATTTT. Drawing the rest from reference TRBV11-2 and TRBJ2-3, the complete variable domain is EAGVAQSPRYKIIEKRQSVAFWCNPISGHATLYWYQQILGQGPKLLIQFQNNGVVDDSQLPKDRFSAERLKGVDSTLKIQPAKLEDSAVYLCASSLSYSADTQYFGPGTRLTVL.

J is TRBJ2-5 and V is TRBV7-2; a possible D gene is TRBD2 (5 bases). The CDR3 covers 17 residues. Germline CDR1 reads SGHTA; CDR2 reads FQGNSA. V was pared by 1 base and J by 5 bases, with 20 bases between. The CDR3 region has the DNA TGTGCCAGCAGCTTAGGGGGAAGGTCCACACGAGGGGAGACCCAGTACTTC. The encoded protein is CASSLGGRSTRGETQYF.

This CDR3 is CASSIAADLVDTQYF. The CDR3 coding sequence is TGTGCCAGTAGTATAGCTGCGGATCTAGTAGATACGCAGTATTTT. This chain joins TRBV19 and TRBJ2-3; no clear D gene. The germline V gene encodes CDR1 LNHDA and CDR2 SQIVND (reference sequence). The CDR3 contains 15 residues. V lost 1 base to trimming and J lost 5 bases, with 13 bases between them.

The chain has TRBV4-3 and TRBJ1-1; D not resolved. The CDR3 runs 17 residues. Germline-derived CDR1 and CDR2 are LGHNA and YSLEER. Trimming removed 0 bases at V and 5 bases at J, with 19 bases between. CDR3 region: CASSQDLGNIGWTEAFF. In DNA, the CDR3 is TGCGCCAGCAGCCAAGATCTAGGCAATATTGGTTGGACTGAAGCTTTCTTT.

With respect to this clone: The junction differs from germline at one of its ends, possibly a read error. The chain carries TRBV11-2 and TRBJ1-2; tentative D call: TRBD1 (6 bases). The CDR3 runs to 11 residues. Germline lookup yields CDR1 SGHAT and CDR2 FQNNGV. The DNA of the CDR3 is TGTGCCAGCAGCTTAGAGTTGGCAGGGGCCTTC. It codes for CASSLELAGAF.

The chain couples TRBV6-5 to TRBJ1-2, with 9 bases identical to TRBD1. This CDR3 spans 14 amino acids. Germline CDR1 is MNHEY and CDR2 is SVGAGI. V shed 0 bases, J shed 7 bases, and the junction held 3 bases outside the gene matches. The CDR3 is CASSYSGQGGGYTF. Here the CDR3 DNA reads TGTGCCAGCAGTTACTCGGGACAGGGTGGTGGCTACACCTTC.

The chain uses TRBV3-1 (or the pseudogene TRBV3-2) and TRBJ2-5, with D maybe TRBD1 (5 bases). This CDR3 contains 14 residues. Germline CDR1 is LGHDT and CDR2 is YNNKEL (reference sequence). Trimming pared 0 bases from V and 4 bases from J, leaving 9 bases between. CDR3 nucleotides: TGTGCCAGCAGCCAAGATGGGGCGTCAGAGACCCAGTACTTC. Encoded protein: CASSQDGASETQYF.

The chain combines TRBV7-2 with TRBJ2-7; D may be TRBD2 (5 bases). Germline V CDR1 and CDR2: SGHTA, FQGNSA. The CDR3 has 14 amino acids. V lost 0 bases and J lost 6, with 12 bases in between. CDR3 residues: CASSLAQRGAEQYF. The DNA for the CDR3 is TGTGCCAGCAGCTTAGCCCAACGGGGTGCCGAGCAGTACTTC.

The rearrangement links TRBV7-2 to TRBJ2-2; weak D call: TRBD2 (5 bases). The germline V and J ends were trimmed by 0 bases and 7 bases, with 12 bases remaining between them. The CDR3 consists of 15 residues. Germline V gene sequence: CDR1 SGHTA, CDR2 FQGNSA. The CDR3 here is CASSLAAGWGGELFF. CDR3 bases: TGTGCCAGCAGCTTAGCTGCGGGTTGGGGCGGGGAGCTGTTTTTT.

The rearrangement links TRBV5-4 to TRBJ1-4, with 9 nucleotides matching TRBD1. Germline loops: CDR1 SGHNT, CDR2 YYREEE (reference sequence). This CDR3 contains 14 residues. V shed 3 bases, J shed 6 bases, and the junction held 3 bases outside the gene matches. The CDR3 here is CASSSDRGDEKLFF. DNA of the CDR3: TGTGCCAGCAGCTCTGACAGGGGGGATGAAAAACTGTTTTTT.

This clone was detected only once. The chain's CDR3 is CASSPRGTNTGELFF. DNA for the CDR3: TGTGCCAGCAGTCCGCGGGGGACGAACACCGGGGAGCTGTTTTTT. The chain recombines TRBV9 with TRBJ2-2; 7 nucleotides align to TRBD2. This CDR3 is built from 15 residues. CDR1 SGDLS and CDR2 YYNGEE come from the germline V gene. V shed 5 bases and J 0 bases; nucleotides not matched to a gene: 4.

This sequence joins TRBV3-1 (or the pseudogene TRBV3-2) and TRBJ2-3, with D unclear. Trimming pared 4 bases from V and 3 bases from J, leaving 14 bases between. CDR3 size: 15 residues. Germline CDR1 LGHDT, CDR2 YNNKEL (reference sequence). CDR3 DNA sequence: TGTGCCAGCAGCCCCCGTGGTCAGGCGACAGATACGCAGTATTTT. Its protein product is CASSPRGQATDTQYF.

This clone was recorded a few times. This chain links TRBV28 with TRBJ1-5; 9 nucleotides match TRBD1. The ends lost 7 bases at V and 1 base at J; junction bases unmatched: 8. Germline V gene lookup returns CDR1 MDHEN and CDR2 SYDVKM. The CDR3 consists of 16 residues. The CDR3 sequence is CASTPGQGSSNQPQHF. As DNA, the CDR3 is TGTGCCAGCACTCCGGGACAGGGATCGAGCAATCAGCCCCAGCATTTT.

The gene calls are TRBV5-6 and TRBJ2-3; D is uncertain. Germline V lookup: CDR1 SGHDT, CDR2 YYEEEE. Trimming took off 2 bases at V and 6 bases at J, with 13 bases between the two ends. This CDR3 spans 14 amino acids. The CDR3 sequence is CASSFITTPDTQYF. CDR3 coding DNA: TGTGCCAGCAGCTTCATTACGACTCCCGATACGCAGTATTTT.

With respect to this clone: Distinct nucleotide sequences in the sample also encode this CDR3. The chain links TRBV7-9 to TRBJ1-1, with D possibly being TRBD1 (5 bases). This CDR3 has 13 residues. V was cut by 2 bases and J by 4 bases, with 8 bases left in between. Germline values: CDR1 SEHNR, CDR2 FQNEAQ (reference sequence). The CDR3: CASSLRGVTEAFF. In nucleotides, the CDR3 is TGTGCCAGCAGCTTAAGGGGCGTCACTGAAGCTTTCTTT.

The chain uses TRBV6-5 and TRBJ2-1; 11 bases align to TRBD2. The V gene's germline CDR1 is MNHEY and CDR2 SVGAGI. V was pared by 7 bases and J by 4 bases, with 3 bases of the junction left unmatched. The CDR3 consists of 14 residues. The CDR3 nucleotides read TGTGCCAGCAAACTAGCGGGGGAATACAATGAGCAGTTCTTC. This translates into CASKLAGEYNEQFF.

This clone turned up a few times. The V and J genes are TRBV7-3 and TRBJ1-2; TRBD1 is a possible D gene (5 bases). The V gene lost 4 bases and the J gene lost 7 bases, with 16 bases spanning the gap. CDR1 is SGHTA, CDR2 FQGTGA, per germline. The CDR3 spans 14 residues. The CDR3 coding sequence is TGTGCCAGCAGCTCTCCGGGGGAGGAGATTGGCTACACCTTC. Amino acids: CASSSPGEEIGYTF.

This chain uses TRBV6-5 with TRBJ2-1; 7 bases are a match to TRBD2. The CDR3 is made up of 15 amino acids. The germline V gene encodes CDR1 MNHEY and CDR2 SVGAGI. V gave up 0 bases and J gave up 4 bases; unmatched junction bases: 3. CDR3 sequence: CASSYSRGLYNEQFF. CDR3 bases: TGTGCCAGCAGTTACTCGCGGGGGTTATACAATGAGCAGTTCTTC.

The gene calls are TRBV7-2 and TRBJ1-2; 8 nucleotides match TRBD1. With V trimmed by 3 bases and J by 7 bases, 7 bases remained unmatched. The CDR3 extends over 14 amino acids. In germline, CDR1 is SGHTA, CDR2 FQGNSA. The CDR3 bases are TGTGCCAGCAGCTTGAAGTCAGGGGGCGGTGGCTACACCTTC. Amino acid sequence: CASSLKSGGGGYTF.

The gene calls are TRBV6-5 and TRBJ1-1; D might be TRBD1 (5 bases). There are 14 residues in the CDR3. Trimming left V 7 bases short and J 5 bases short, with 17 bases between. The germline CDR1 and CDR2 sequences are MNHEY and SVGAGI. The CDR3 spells CASKSVGANTEAFF. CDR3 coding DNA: TGTGCCAGCAAATCAGTTGGGGCGAATACTGAAGCTTTCTTT.

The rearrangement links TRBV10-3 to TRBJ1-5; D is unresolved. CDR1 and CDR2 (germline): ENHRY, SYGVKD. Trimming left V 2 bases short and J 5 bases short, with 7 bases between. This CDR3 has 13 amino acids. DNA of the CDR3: TGTGCCATCAGTGAGGGGGAGCATCAGCCCCAGCATTTT. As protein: CAISEGEHQPQHF.

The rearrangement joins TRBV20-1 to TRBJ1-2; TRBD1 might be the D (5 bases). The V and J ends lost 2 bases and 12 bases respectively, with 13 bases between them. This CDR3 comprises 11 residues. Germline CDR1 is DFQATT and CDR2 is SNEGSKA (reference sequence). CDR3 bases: TGCAGTGCTAGACTCAGGGCCGCCAACACCTTC. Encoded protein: CSARLRAANTF.